A selection of T cell receptor beta chains follows, all from one sample in a study of blood T cells in healthy people across ages. TCRdb reprocessed the 5' RACE reads with MiXCR, giving one entry per CDR3 protein. The sample contains around 1,500,000 distinct CDR3 sequences, roughly 28% of which appear only once. Sequencing was done on a sample of blood. The receptor set was obtained from a woman aged 30 to 39 in good health. Both conserved end residues are part of each CDR3. Where a row states a size, it is once, few, many or the class of an expanded clone; other rows omit it.

clone_size: many
j_call: TRBJ2-5
v_call: TRBV28
cdr3_aa: CASFAEGAQETQYF

clone_size: NA
j_call: TRBJ2-5
v_call: TRBV28
cdr3_aa: CASSSTSEGSLRRETQYF

clone_size: NA
j_call: TRBJ2-3
v_call: TRBV24-1
cdr3_aa: CATEGGGDTQYF

clone_size: NA
j_call: TRBJ2-2
v_call: TRBV30
cdr3_aa: CAWSRRRGWAGELFF

clone_size: once
j_call: TRBJ2-2
v_call: TRBV10-3
cdr3_aa: CAISDGLAGANGELFF

clone_size: NA
j_call: TRBJ2-5
v_call: TRBV12-3/TRBV12-4
cdr3_aa: CASRGLAGGQETRYF

clone_size: NA
j_call: TRBJ2-2
v_call: TRBV7-9
cdr3_aa: CASSDGLAGVETQYFGELFF

clone_size: few
j_call: TRBJ1-2
v_call: TRBV6-6
cdr3_aa: CASNGGGYDYTF

clone_size: NA
j_call: TRBJ1-1
v_call: TRBV7-9
cdr3_aa: CASSRTYTEAFF

clone_size: NA
j_call: TRBJ1-2
v_call: TRBV29-1
cdr3_aa: CSVQDRVDGYTF

clone_size: few
j_call: TRBJ2-7
v_call: TRBV6-5
cdr3_aa: CASNPGGRTYEQYF

clone_size: many
j_call: TRBJ2-5
v_call: TRBV7-3
cdr3_aa: CASSLTGGLQETQYF

clone_size: few
j_call: NA
v_call: TRBV24-1
cdr3_aa: CATRRTGFDEQYF

clone_size: NA
j_call: TRBJ2-7
v_call: TRBV12-3/TRBV12-4
cdr3_aa: CASSLYGHPSEQYF

clone_size: few
j_call: TRBJ1-4
v_call: TRBV12-5
cdr3_aa: CASGLMTGYGEKLFF

clone_size: NA
j_call: TRBJ2-4
v_call: TRBV7-3
cdr3_aa: CASSPTLGREQYF

clone_size: many
j_call: TRBJ2-7
v_call: TRBV5-1
cdr3_aa: CASSGIASGSKYEQYF

clone_size: many
j_call: TRBJ2-1
v_call: TRBV12-3/TRBV12-4
cdr3_aa: CASSLRAGGVTYNEQFF

clone_size: NA
j_call: TRBJ2-5
v_call: TRBV12-3/TRBV12-4
cdr3_aa: CATRGRGRLQETQYF

clone_size: many
j_call: TRBJ1-2
v_call: TRBV29-1
cdr3_aa: CSVEVAGDYGYTF

clone_size: NA
j_call: TRBJ2-7
v_call: TRBV5-1
cdr3_aa: CASSLEVRGDEQYF

clone_size: many
j_call: TRBJ1-6
v_call: TRBV6-5
cdr3_aa: CASSPPQGAGSPLHF

clone_size: few
j_call: TRBJ2-4
v_call: TRBV29-1
cdr3_aa: CSGLRAAGDIQYF

clone_size: NA
j_call: TRBJ2-2
v_call: TRBV15
cdr3_aa: CATSSQGLAPAGDTGELFF

clone_size: few
j_call: NA
v_call: TRBV20-1
cdr3_aa: CSARDAGGSSYNEQYF

clone_size: NA
j_call: TRBJ2-5
v_call: TRBV7-3
cdr3_aa: CASSRGNSPAETQYF

clone_size: many
j_call: TRBJ2-7
v_call: TRBV29-1
cdr3_aa: CSVEWGFSYEQYF

clone_size: many
j_call: TRBJ2-1
v_call: TRBV11-2
cdr3_aa: CASSPGTSGGDYNEQFF

clone_size: NA
j_call: TRBJ2-1
v_call: TRBV15
cdr3_aa: CATSRERPGVGNEQFF

clone_size: NA
j_call: TRBJ2-4
v_call: TRBV5-1
cdr3_aa: CASSLGADLVNIQYF

clone_size: NA
j_call: TRBJ1-1
v_call: TRBV9
cdr3_aa: CASSVNQGPGVTEAFF

clone_size: few
j_call: TRBJ1-2
v_call: TRBV2
cdr3_aa: CASRDTVRYGYTF

clone_size: NA
j_call: TRBJ2-1
v_call: TRBV12-3/TRBV12-4
cdr3_aa: CACSRTSGGSYNEQFF

clone_size: many
j_call: TRBJ1-2
v_call: TRBV4-2
cdr3_aa: CASSQSLQGRGGYTF

clone_size: few
j_call: TRBJ2-1
v_call: TRBV20-1
cdr3_aa: CSARAQSNEQFF

clone_size: NA
j_call: TRBJ2-7
v_call: TRBV3-1
cdr3_aa: CASSQVPGAFYEQYF

clone_size: few
j_call: TRBJ2-7
v_call: TRBV2
cdr3_aa: CASSVPTGPYEQYF

clone_size: NA
j_call: TRBJ1-1
v_call: TRBV28
cdr3_aa: CASSFPQTVTEAFF

clone_size: many
j_call: TRBJ2-1
v_call: TRBV7-2
cdr3_aa: CASSSPGSYNEQFF

clone_size: few
j_call: TRBJ2-1
v_call: TRBV7-2
cdr3_aa: CASSGPGSSYNEQFF

clone_size: NA
j_call: TRBJ2-3
v_call: TRBV10-1
cdr3_aa: CASSESEGDTQYF

clone_size: NA
j_call: TRBJ1-1
v_call: TRBV15
cdr3_aa: CATSRDWEGTEAFF

clone_size: NA
j_call: TRBJ2-1
v_call: TRBV20-1
cdr3_aa: CSARMLAGAPYNEQFF

clone_size: many
j_call: TRBJ2-7
v_call: TRBV7-2
cdr3_aa: CASSPSGSSSYEQYF

clone_size: NA
j_call: TRBJ1-4
v_call: TRBV20-1
cdr3_aa: CSAPPRDASPSGEKLFF

clone_size: few
j_call: TRBJ1-1
v_call: TRBV5-1
cdr3_aa: CASSLASGINTNTEAFF

clone_size: NA
j_call: TRBJ2-2
v_call: TRBV7-2
cdr3_aa: CASSLVGSGRAGGELFF